These 29 T cell receptor beta chains came from one sample sequenced in a study of T cell repertoires in cytomegalovirus infection. TCRdb re-called the reads with MiXCR, one entry per CDR3 protein. The sample carries hundreds of thousands of distinct CDR3 sequences, around 29% recorded once. For these receptors, no antigen is known. Sequenced material: cultured CD8+ T cells from PBMCs, taken from culture after CMV antigen stimulation. Receptor source: a human donor in good health (CMV status not recorded). Some clones in this sample may be carry-over from other donors' samples.

This rearrangement joins TRBV15 to TRBJ1-1; TRBD1 matches at 7 bases. CDR1 LNHNV and CDR2 YYDKDF come from the germline V gene (reference sequence). Trimming took 4 bases from V and 0 from J; bases not matched to a gene: 11. The CDR3 spans 17 residues. Here the CDR3 DNA reads TGTGCCACCAGCAAACAGGGGAACGGGATTTTGAACACTGAAGCTTTCTTT. This sequence encodes CATSKQGNGILNTEAFF.

This clonotype has only a few counts. The chain combines TRBV12-3 or TRBV12-4 with TRBJ2-1; 16 bases line up with TRBD2. V lost 7 bases, J lost 6 bases, and 12 bases stayed unmatched. CDR3 length equals 18 residues. The CDR3 sequence: CASTLGLAGGLPFNEQFF. The CDR3 DNA follows: TGTGCCAGCACCCTGGGACTAGCGGGGGGGCTCCCTTTCAATGAGCAGTTCTTC.

The J gene is TRBJ2-3, the V gene TRBV6-1, with a possible D match to TRBD1 (6 bases). Germline assignment: CDR1 MNHNS and CDR2 SASEGT. V was clipped by 8 bases and J by 4 bases, with 16 bases between them. The CDR3 sequence is 14 residues long. Here the CDR3 reads CASGGPLRADTQYF. The DNA for the CDR3 is TGTGCCAGCGGGGGCCCTCTCAGGGCAGATACGCAGTATTTT.

J is TRBJ1-4 and V is TRBV4-3; possible D gene TRBD1, 5 bases. Germline V CDR1 and CDR2: LGHNA, YSLEER. This CDR3 has 17 amino acids. V dropped 5 bases and J dropped 0 bases, with 16 bases sitting between them. CDR3 DNA sequence: TGCGCCAGCAGCGAAGGGGCAGTCTACGCAACTAATGAAAAACTGTTTTTT. Amino acid sequence: CASSEGAVYATNEKLFF.

V is TRBV7-9 and J is TRBJ2-7, with 8 bases that match TRBD2. Germline V lookup: CDR1 SEHNR, CDR2 FQNEAQ (reference sequence). V dropped 5 bases and J dropped 2; count of bases not matched to a gene: 5. The CDR3 contains 14 residues. The CDR3 sequence is CASSASGSPYEQYF. The CDR3 coding sequence is TGTGCCAGCAGCGCTAGCGGGTCGCCCTACGAGCAGTACTTC. Based on the CDR3 plus reference TRBV7-9 and TRBJ2-7, the full variable domain is DTGVSQNPRHKITKRGQNVTFRCDPISEHNRLYWYRQTLGQGPEFLTYFQNEAQLEKSRLLSDRFSAERPKGSFSTLEIQRTEQGDSAMYLCASSASGSPYEQYFGPGTRLTVT.

The chain joins TRBV5-6 to TRBJ1-2, with 10 bases matching TRBD1. Germline V gene lookup returns CDR1 SGHDT and CDR2 YYEEEE. Trimming removed 4 bases from V and 6 bases from J; junction bases left unmatched: 3. The CDR3 loop spans 13 amino acids. In nucleotides, the CDR3 is TGTGCCAGCAGCAGACAGGGGGCGAATGGCTACACCTTC. Protein product: CASSRQGANGYTF.

V usage is TRBV25-1 and J usage is TRBJ1-1, with unresolved D. The CDR3 runs to 20 residues. The germline CDR1 and CDR2 sequences are MGHDK and SYGVNS. With 0 bases removed from V and 1 base from J, the gap between germline ends came to 24 bases. The CDR3, as DNA: TGTGCCAGCAGTGAATATTTTGTAAATCAAGTACGACAAGGGAACACTGAAGCTTTCTTT. Translation: CASSEYFVNQVRQGNTEAFF.

This clonotype showed up just a few times. V and J are TRBV12-5 and TRBJ2-5; no definite D call. Germline V gives CDR1 LGHNT, CDR2 FRNRAP. This CDR3 comprises 12 residues. V was shortened by 4 bases and J by 3 bases, with 6 bases between the two germline ends. DNA for the CDR3: TGTGCTAGTGGTTACACAGAAGAGACCCAGTACTTC. Encoded protein: CASGYTEETQYF.

Many counts were recorded for this clonotype. The chain joins TRBV27 to TRBJ1-1; D is uncertain. The CDR3 extends over 13 amino acids. V was pared by 0 bases and J by 5 bases, with 7 bases between. Germline CDR1 MNHEY, CDR2 SMNVEV (reference sequence). Here the CDR3 DNA reads TGTGCCAGCAGTTTATCGTGGTTTACTGAAGCTTTCTTT. This sequence encodes CASSLSWFTEAFF.

V gene TRBV11-1 combines with J gene TRBJ2-1; weak D call: TRBD2 (6 bases). Trimming removed 0 bases from V and 15 bases from J, with 18 bases in between. The CDR3 is made up of 14 amino acids. Germline V lookup: CDR1 SGHAT, CDR2 FQDESV (reference sequence). The CDR3 nucleotides are TGTGCCAGCAGCTTAGCCCGCGACCCACGAGCGGGGTTCTTC. Encoded protein: CASSLARDPRAGFF.

The chain uses TRBV4-1 and TRBJ2-7; D is ambiguous. From germline, CDR1 is MGHRA and CDR2 YSYEKL. The CDR3 spans 17 residues. Trimming stripped 4 bases from V and 0 bases from J, with 19 bases between. The chain's CDR3 is CASSPYPGRDTSYEQYF. CDR3 sequence (DNA): TGCGCCAGCAGCCCCTACCCCGGCCGAGATACCTCCTACGAGCAGTACTTC.

The V call is TRBV10-3, the J call TRBJ1-6; 8 positions agree with TRBD1. Looked up from germline, CDR1 is ENHRY and CDR2 is SYGVKD. Trimming took 2 bases from V and 8 from J; bases not matched to a gene: 5. The CDR3 totals 15 residues. The CDR3: CAISEIQGADSPLHF. DNA for the CDR3: TGTGCCATCAGTGAGATCCAGGGGGCGGATTCACCCCTCCACTTT.

The V call is TRBV9, the J call TRBJ1-1; possibly TRBD1 for D (6 bases). Trimming shortened V by 3 bases and J by 0 bases, and 15 bases separated the two germline ends. There are 16 residues in the CDR3. The germline V gene has CDR1 SGDLS and CDR2 YYNGEE. In nucleotides, the CDR3 is TGTGCCAGCAGCGCCAACGGGAGGGGGATGAACACTGAAGCTTTCTTT. As protein: CASSANGRGMNTEAFF.

In its sample, this clonotype was seen a few times. CDR3 in DNA: TGTGCCACCAGCAGAGGGACAGGGTCGGACTACGAGCAGTACGTC. Translating it yields CATSRGTGSDYEQYV. The V and J genes are TRBV15 and TRBJ2-7; 8 bases map to TRBD1. The germline V gene encodes CDR1 LNHNV and CDR2 YYDKDF (reference sequence). With V trimmed by 1 base and J by 3 bases, 5 bases remained unmatched. The CDR3 is 15 residues long.

Only a few counts were recorded for this clonotype. This chain links TRBV7-6 with TRBJ1-6; unclear D gene. Looked up from germline, CDR1 is SGHVS and CDR2 is FNYEAQ. Trimming cost V 4 bases and J 9 bases, with 7 bases left between them. CDR3 length equals 12 residues. The CDR3 loop is CASSSWGSPLHF. DNA of the CDR3: TGTGCCAGCAGCTCATGGGGTTCACCCCTCCACTTT.

This clonotype came up a few times. This chain links TRBV12-5 with TRBJ2-1, with 10 positions matching TRBD2. The CDR3 extends over 15 amino acids. CDR1 is LGHNT and CDR2 is FRNRAP in the germline V gene. V gave up 5 bases and J gave up 9 bases; unmatched junction bases: 10. CDR3 residues: CASGVVGLADFEQFF. CDR3 DNA sequence: TGTGCTAGTGGTGTAGTCGGACTAGCGGATTTTGAGCAGTTCTTC.

This chain links TRBV7-9 with TRBJ2-1; possible D gene TRBD2, 5 bases. V lost 5 bases and J lost 5, with 10 bases in between. The CDR3 loop spans 13 amino acids. CDR1 is SEHNR and CDR2 is FQNEAQ in the germline V gene (reference sequence). CDR3 sequence: CASSIAGNNEQFF. CDR3 sequence (DNA): TGTGCCAGCAGCATTGCGGGTAACAATGAGCAGTTCTTC. Variable domain in full (rest from reference TRBV7-9 and TRBJ2-1): DTGVSQNPRHKITKRGQNVTFRCDPISEHNRLYWYRQTLGQGPEFLTYFQNEAQLEKSRLLSDRFSAERPKGSFSTLEIQRTEQGDSAMYLCASSIAGNNEQFFGPGTRLTVL.

This clonotype was observed a handful of times. The chain joins TRBV19 to TRBJ2-4, with D maybe TRBD1 (6 bases). Per germline, CDR1 LNHDA and CDR2 SQIVND (reference sequence). The CDR3 is 17 amino acids. V lost 6 bases, J lost 1 base, and 19 bases lay in between. CDR3 loop: CASRSRGSGMAKNIQYF. The CDR3 nucleotides read TGTGCCAGTAGGAGCAGGGGCAGTGGTATGGCCAAAAACATTCAGTACTTC.

The chain has TRBV6-5 and TRBJ1-5; 8 bases map to TRBD1. Losses at the gene ends were 8 bases for V and 0 bases for J; bases not matched to a gene: 6. CDR3 length: 15 residues. CDR1 MNHEY and CDR2 SVGAGI come from the germline V gene. CDR3 in amino acids: CASGRTGSSNQPQHF. CDR3 bases: TGTGCCAGCGGTCGGACAGGGTCTAGCAATCAGCCCCAGCATTTT.

This chain uses TRBV19 with TRBJ2-7, with 9 bases matching TRBD1. V was pared by 5 bases and J by 3 bases, with 11 bases of the junction left unmatched. The germline gives CDR1 LNHDA, CDR2 SQIVND (reference sequence). The CDR3 is 16 residues long. The CDR3 DNA reads as TGTGCCAGTAGTGGATCCGGGACAGGGCTTTTCTACGAGCAGTACTTC. Protein sequence: CASSGSGTGLFYEQYF.

The rearrangement links TRBV7-2 to TRBJ2-7; the D is unclear. The V end lost 1 base, the J end lost 4 bases, and 14 bases lay between the germline ends. Germline CDR1 SGHTA, CDR2 FQGNSA. The CDR3 runs to 15 residues. The CDR3 region has the DNA TGTGCCAGCAGCTTAGAAGTAGGCCCCTGGTACGAGCAGTACTTC. Protein sequence: CASSLEVGPWYEQYF.

This clonotype has just a few counts. This sequence joins TRBV27 and TRBJ1-1; D may be TRBD1 (6 bases). V lost 7 bases and J 6 bases, leaving 12 bases between the germline ends. Per germline, CDR1 MNHEY and CDR2 SMNVEV (reference sequence). The CDR3 covers 12 residues. CDR3 sequence (DNA): TGTGCCAGCAAAAGGGGGGCCGCTGAAGCTTTCTTT. As protein: CASKRGAAEAFF.

This clonotype was recorded a few times. CDR3 protein: CASSQSTGLSGNTIYF. As DNA, the CDR3 is TGTGCCAGCAGCCAATCAACAGGGCTTTCTGGAAACACCATATATTTT. The chain employs TRBV7-6 and TRBJ1-3; TRBD1 is a possible D gene (6 bases). This CDR3 contains 16 residues. Between the trimmed V and J ends, which lost 5 bases and 1 base, there was a span of 15 bases. CDR1 is SGHVS, CDR2 FNYEAQ, per germline. Combining the CDR3 with reference TRBV7-6 and TRBJ1-3 gives the whole variable domain GAGVSQSPRYKVTKRGQDVALRCDPISGHVSLYWYRQALGQGPEFLTYFNYEAQQDKSGLPNDRFSAERPEGSISTLTIQRTEQRDSAMYRCASSQSTGLSGNTIYFGEGSWLTVV.

This clonotype was picked up many times. J is TRBJ2-1 and V is TRBV11-2; 7 positions match TRBD2. The CDR3 consists of 12 residues. Germline V gene data show CDR1 as SGHAT and CDR2 as FQNNGV. V gave up 5 bases and J gave up 9 bases; unmatched junction bases: 4. DNA of the CDR3: TGTGCCAGCAGCCAGGGAGGGGTTGAGCAGTTCTTC. As protein: CASSQGGVEQFF. The whole variable domain, remainder taken from reference TRBV11-2 and TRBJ2-1, is EAGVAQSPRYKIIEKRQSVAFWCNPISGHATLYWYQQILGQGPKLLIQFQNNGVVDDSQLPKDRFSAERLKGVDSTLKIQPAKLEDSAVYLCASSQGGVEQFFGPGTRLTVL.

The J gene is TRBJ1-5, the V gene TRBV19, with D maybe TRBD1 (6 bases). Germline V gene data show CDR1 as LNHDA and CDR2 as SQIVND (reference sequence). The V end lost 0 bases, the J end lost 0 bases, and 9 bases lay between the germline ends. The CDR3 is 16 amino acids. For the CDR3, the DNA is TGTGCCAGTAGTATAGAGTCAGGGGATAGCAATCAGCCCCAGCATTTT. It is translated as CASSIESGDSNQPQHF.

V usage is TRBV4-1 and J usage is TRBJ1-2; D not resolved. This CDR3 has 15 amino acids. Looked up from germline, CDR1 is MGHRA and CDR2 is YSYEKL. V lost 2 bases and J 0 bases, leaving 10 bases between the germline ends. DNA of the CDR3: TGCGCCAGCAGCCAAAAGGACCGCTCTAACTATGGCTACACCTTC. This gives the protein CASSQKDRSNYGYTF.

This clonotype was seen ten or more times. The chain recombines TRBV6-2 or TRBV6-3 with TRBJ2-2, with a possible D match to TRBD2 (6 bases). This CDR3 comprises 16 residues. V lost 6 bases to trimming and J lost 11 bases, with 25 bases between them. CDR1 is MNHEY, CDR2 SVGEGT, per germline. CDR3: CASRTGLDYPVRELFF. In DNA form, the CDR3 reads TGTGCCAGCAGAACCGGGCTGGACTACCCCGTACGAGAGCTGTTTTTT.

CDR3 nucleotides: TGTGCCAGCAGCTTGTCCGGGACAGGGAGACAGACCCAGTACTTC. Its protein product is CASSLSGTGRQTQYF. The chain uses TRBV7-2 and TRBJ2-5; 9 nucleotides match TRBD1. The CDR3 covers 15 residues. After removal of 3 bases from V and 6 bases from J, the junction contained 8 bases not matched to a gene. Germline V gives CDR1 SGHTA, CDR2 FQGNSA.

This clonotype was detected a few times. V is TRBV7-9 and J is TRBJ1-3; D remains unclear. Germline values: CDR1 SEHNR, CDR2 FQNEAQ (reference sequence). The ends were cut back, 5 bases at V and 5 bases at J, with 16 bases in the middle. The CDR3 sequence is 15 residues long. As DNA, the CDR3 is TGTGCCAGCAGCCCGGACCGCGGACCTAGAAACACCATATATTTT. This translates into CASSPDRGPRNTIYF.